This T cell receptor (beta chain) was observed in a study of T cells expressing NK-cell markers. Study-level information: The TCR beta repertoires were obtained from sorted CD3+CD56+NKG2C+, CD3+CD56+NKG2C- and CD3+CD56-NKG2C+ T cells. Seven sequenced donors out of eight were HCMV-seropositive, one seronegative.

Findings of the study overall: As a fraction of CD8+ T cells, dominant NKG2C+ clonotypes reached about 1.0-7.5% in six donors.

Germline assignment: CDR1 SGHRS and CDR2 YFSETQ. CDR3 length: 16 amino acids. Researchers built TCR beta cDNA using 5'RACE template switching with UMIs. TCRdb re-called the 5' RACE reads and catalogs CDR3 proteins one per entry, DNA excluded. The specimen's table records some 150,000 distinct CDR3 sequences. Remarks on this clonotype: As yet, its antigen is unknown.

The rearrangement joins TRBV5-1 to TRBJ2-1; as DNA is missing, the TRBD2 call by TCRdb cannot be tested. The origin of this receptor is a man in his late teens or twenties in good health. Sequenced material: blood T cells: a sorted CD56 or NKG2C T cell subset, CD4+ or CD8+ T cells, or bulk PBMC T cells (not recorded which). The CDR3 is CASSLEWREVYNEQFF.